Below, one T cell receptor (beta chain) is given with its context. Its antigen is unidentified. Documented time point: pre-sensitization, week 0. The treatment denotes: therapeutic diphenylcyclopropenone sensitization with weekly scalp DPC. Donation of samples came from alopecia patients who were 18 to 70 years old and suitable for DPC. Someone pulled total RNA out of unfractionated whole blood. Germline-derived CDR1 and CDR2 are SGHNT and YENEEA. CDR3 size: 15 residues. The V gene lost 6 bases and the J gene lost 6 bases, with 19 bases spanning the gap. Original processing methods: Sample TCR totals centred on a median of around 93,000, ranging about 23,224 to 690,600. TCRdb re-called the RACE reads with MiXCR, one entry per CDR3 protein. The V and J calls here are based on TCRdb, not the publication. The sample includes 250,000 or so distinct CDR3 sequences, more than 6.5% of them seen just once. The data were obtained in a study of human T cells and chemical hapten exposure. Study-wide findings and caveats: The donor cohort had alopecia, so its immune response may not match that of healthy people.

Sequencing was performed on whole blood, taken in connection with sensitization to the hapten diphenylcyclopropenone (DPC). The TCR originated in a woman in her forties with alopecia areata. Some clones in this sample may be carry-over from other donors' samples. The V call is TRBV11-3, the J call TRBJ2-3; the D gene is possibly TRBD1 (6 bases). CDR3 nucleotide sequence: TGTGCCAGCAGTCCAGGGGCCCCCCGCAGGGATACGCAGTATTTT. It translates to CASSPGAPRRDTQYF.